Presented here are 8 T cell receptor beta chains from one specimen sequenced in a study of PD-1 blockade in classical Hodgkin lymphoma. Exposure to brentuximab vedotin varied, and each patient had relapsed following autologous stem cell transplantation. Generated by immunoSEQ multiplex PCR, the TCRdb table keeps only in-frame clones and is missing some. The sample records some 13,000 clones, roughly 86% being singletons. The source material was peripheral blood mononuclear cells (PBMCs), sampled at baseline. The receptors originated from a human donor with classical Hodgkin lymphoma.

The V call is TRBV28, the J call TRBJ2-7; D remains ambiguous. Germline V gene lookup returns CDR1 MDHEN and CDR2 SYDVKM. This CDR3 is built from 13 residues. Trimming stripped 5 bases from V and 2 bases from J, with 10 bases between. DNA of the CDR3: TGTGCCAGCAGTACCCCCGTGCCCTACGAGCAGTACTTC. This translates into CASSTPVPYEQYF.

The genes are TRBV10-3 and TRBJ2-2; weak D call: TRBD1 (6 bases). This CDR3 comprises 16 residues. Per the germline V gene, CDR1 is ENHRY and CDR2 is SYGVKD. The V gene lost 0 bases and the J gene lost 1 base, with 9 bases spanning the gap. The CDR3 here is CAISESPQGNTGELFF. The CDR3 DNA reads TGTGCCATCAGTGAGTCCCCACAGGGGAACACCGGGGAGCTGTTTTTT.

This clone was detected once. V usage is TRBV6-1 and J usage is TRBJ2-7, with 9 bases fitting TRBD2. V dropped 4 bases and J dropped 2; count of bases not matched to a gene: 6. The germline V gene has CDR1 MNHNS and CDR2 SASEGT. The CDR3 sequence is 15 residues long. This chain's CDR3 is CASSVEAGGPYEQYF. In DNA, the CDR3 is TGTGCCAGCAGTGTAGAGGCGGGAGGGCCCTACGAGCAGTACTTC.

The CDR3 sequence is CASSARPTGAYEQYF. CDR3 in DNA: TGTGCCAGCAGTGCAAGACCGACAGGGGCCTACGAGCAGTACTTC. The chain carries TRBV27 and TRBJ2-7; 8 bases map to TRBD1. Trimming took 5 bases from V and 2 from J; bases not matched to a gene: 8. The CDR3 sequence is 15 residues long. Germline assignment: CDR1 MNHEY and CDR2 SMNVEV (reference sequence).

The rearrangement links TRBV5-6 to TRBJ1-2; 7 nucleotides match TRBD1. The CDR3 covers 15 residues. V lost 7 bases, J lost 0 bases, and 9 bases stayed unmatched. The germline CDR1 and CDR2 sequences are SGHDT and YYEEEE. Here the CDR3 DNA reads TGTGCCAGCGAATCTAGACAGGGACCTAACTATGGCTACACCTTC. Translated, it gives CASESRQGPNYGYTF.

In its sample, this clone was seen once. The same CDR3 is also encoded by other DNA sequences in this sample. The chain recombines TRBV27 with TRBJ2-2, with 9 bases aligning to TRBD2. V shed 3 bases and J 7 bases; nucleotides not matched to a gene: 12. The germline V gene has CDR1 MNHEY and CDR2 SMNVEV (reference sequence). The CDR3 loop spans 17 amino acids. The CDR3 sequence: CASSLRGGGGAGGELFF. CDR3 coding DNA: TGTGCCAGCAGTTTGAGGGGTGGCGGGGGGGCCGGCGGGGAGCTGTTTTTT.

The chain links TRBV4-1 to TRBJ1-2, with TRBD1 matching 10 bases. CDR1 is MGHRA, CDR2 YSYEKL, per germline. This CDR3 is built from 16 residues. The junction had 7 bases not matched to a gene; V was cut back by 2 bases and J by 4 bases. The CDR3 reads CASSQPPGQGSYGYTF. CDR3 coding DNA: TGCGCCAGCAGCCAACCGCCGGGACAGGGGAGCTATGGCTACACCTTC.

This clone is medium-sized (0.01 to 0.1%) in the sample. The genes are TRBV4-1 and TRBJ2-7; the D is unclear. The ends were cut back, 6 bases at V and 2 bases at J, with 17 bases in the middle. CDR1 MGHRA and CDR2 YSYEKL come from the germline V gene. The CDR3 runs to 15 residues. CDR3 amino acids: CASSEAQTPPYEQYF. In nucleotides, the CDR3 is TGCGCCAGCAGTGAAGCACAGACTCCCCCCTACGAGCAGTACTTC.